This TCR beta chain came from a study of blood T cell repertoires in COVID-19. This table comes from immunoSEQ multiplex PCR, and its TCRdb copy is limited to in-frame clones, with some not included. The profile shows approximately 490,000 clones, about 85% of them singletons. Between the trimmed V and J ends, which lost 4 bases and 4 bases, there was a span of 15 bases. CDR3 length: 16 residues. Germline CDR1 SGHRS, CDR2 YFSETQ. This TCR was recovered from a woman in her fifties or sixties who had recovered from COVID-19. The chain combines TRBV5-1 with TRBJ1-6; possible D gene TRBD1, 6 bases. Source material: PBMCs or T cells enriched from blood (not recorded which). This CDR3 is CASSQGQLPYNSPLHF. As DNA, the CDR3 is TGCGCCAGCAGCCAAGGACAGTTACCATATAATTCACCCCTCCACTTT.